The 22 T cell receptor beta chains presented below share a single source sample, sequenced in a study of blood T cell repertoires in COVID-19. Sequencing was performed with immunoSEQ multiplex PCR; in TCRdb, only in-frame clones are kept and a portion is missing. Altogether over 300,000 clones are present, about nine tenths being singletons, with the ten largest covering over 8%. Sequenced material: PBMCs or T cells enriched from blood (not recorded which). Every receptor here comes from a woman between 40 and 55 years old who had recovered from COVID-19.

The chain recombines TRBV21-1 with TRBJ2-7; TRBD2 is the table's D call and was not checked against the DNA. TRBV21-1 is an annotated pseudogene. The CDR3 is 12 residues long. CDR3 sequence reads: CASSTRWTEQYF. CDR3 DNA sequence: TGTGCCAGCAGCACCCGGTGGACTGAGCAGTACTTC.

The V gene is TRBV28, the J gene TRBJ1-2; unclear D gene. Germline CDR1 MDHEN, CDR2 SYDVKM. This CDR3 is built from 12 residues. Trimming cost V 3 bases and J 4 bases, with 6 bases left between them. The CDR3 nucleotides read TGTGCCAGCAGTTTTCTCAGCTATGGCTACACCTTC. It encodes CASSFLSYGYTF.

The chain is built from TRBV9 and TRBJ2-7, with 15 bases identical to TRBD2. V shed 0 bases, J shed 0 bases, and the junction held 7 bases outside the gene matches. CDR3 length: 19 residues. Germline-derived CDR1 and CDR2 are SGDLS and YYNGEE. CDR3 coding DNA: TGTGCCAGCAGCGTAGCGGCGGGACTAGCGGGAGGCACCTCCTACGAGCAGTACTTC. The encoded protein is CASSVAAGLAGGTSYEQYF.

The rearrangement joins TRBV13 to TRBJ2-7; D possibly corresponds to TRBD2 (6 bases). From germline, CDR1 is PRHDT and CDR2 FYEKMQ (reference sequence). CDR3 size: 17 residues. The V end lost 0 bases, the J end lost 0 bases, and 15 bases lay between the germline ends. The CDR3 region is CASSLGVWGERSYEQYF. In nucleotides, the CDR3 is TGTGCCAGCAGCTTAGGCGTGTGGGGGGAGCGCTCCTACGAGCAGTACTTC.

The chain has TRBV7-9 and TRBJ2-1; D remains unclear. Between the trimmed V and J ends, which lost 0 bases and 3 bases, there was a span of 12 bases. This CDR3 comprises 16 residues. The V gene's germline CDR1 is SEHNR and CDR2 FQNEAQ (reference sequence). CDR3 protein: CASSLAARGNYNEQFF. In DNA form, the CDR3 reads TGTGCCAGCAGCTTAGCTGCCAGAGGCAACTACAATGAGCAGTTCTTC.

The chain has TRBV28 and TRBJ2-6; D is unclear. CDR3 size: 15 residues. Germline values: CDR1 MDHEN, CDR2 SYDVKM. V was shortened by 4 bases and J by 0 bases, with 7 bases between the two germline ends. The CDR3 region is CASSYHSSGANVLTF. Written as DNA, the CDR3 is TGTGCCAGCAGTTACCATAGCTCTGGGGCCAACGTCCTGACTTTC.

The rearrangement links TRBV7-2 to TRBJ2-1; D remains unclear. The CDR3 covers 16 residues. The germline gives CDR1 SGHTA, CDR2 FQGNSA. Trimming removed 1 base at V and 4 bases at J, with 14 bases between. CDR3 in DNA: TGTGCCAGCAGCTTAGGGCTCCCTGTCCGATACAATGAGCAGTTCTTC. Its translation: CASSLGLPVRYNEQFF.

V gene TRBV7-8 combines with J gene TRBJ1-1, with 9 bases matching TRBD1. The V gene end was trimmed by 5 bases and the J gene end by 1 base; junction bases not matched to a gene: 5. The CDR3 runs to 15 residues. CDR1 and CDR2 from the germline V gene are SGHVS and FQNEAQ. Written as DNA, the CDR3 is TGTGCCAGCAGCCCGGGACAGGGATCGAACACTGAAGCTTTCTTT. Protein sequence: CASSPGQGSNTEAFF. Combining the CDR3 with reference TRBV7-8 and TRBJ1-1 gives the whole variable domain GAGVSQSPRYKVAKRGQDVALRCDPISGHVSLFWYQQALGQGPEFLTYFQNEAQLDKSGLPSDRFFAERPEGSVSTLKIQRTQQEDSAVYLCASSPGQGSNTEAFFGQGTRLTVV.

V and J are TRBV27 and TRBJ2-7; 7 positions match TRBD1. Unmatched junction bases numbered 5, after V lost 0 bases and J lost 9 bases. Germline CDR1 is MNHEY and CDR2 is SMNVEV (reference sequence). The CDR3 length is 13 residues. The CDR3 here is CASSLSRAGGQYF. The CDR3 coding sequence is TGTGCCAGCAGTTTATCGCGGGCAGGGGGGCAGTACTTC.

The gene calls are TRBV7-6 and TRBJ1-2; D may be TRBD1 (6 bases). The CDR3 consists of 18 residues. CDR1 is SGHVS and CDR2 is FNYEAQ in the germline V gene. V was clipped by 6 bases and J by 2 bases, with 25 bases between them. CDR3 DNA sequence: TGTGCCAGCAGTTTATTAGGGGGGGAGGGGACCCCCAACTATGGCTACACCTTC. Translation gives CASSLLGGEGTPNYGYTF.

The rearrangement links TRBV11-1 to TRBJ2-7; unclear D gene. CDR1 and CDR2 (germline): SGHAT, FQDESV (reference sequence). Trimming stripped 3 bases from V and 6 bases from J, with 12 bases between. This CDR3 comprises 13 residues. The CDR3 here is CASSFNGQSEQYF. CDR3 nucleotides: TGTGCCAGCAGCTTTAATGGTCAGTCCGAGCAGTACTTC.

The chain uses TRBV5-1 and TRBJ2-2, with 9 bases matching TRBD1. CDR3 length: 14 amino acids. Trimming at V came to 8 bases and at J to 0 bases, leaving 2 bases not matched to a gene. The germline V gene has CDR1 SGHRS and CDR2 YFSETQ. The CDR3 DNA is TGCGCCAGTCGACAGGGGGCGAACACCGGGGAGCTGTTTTTT. The encoded protein is CASRQGANTGELFF.

The chain combines TRBV7-3 with TRBJ2-7, with 10 nucleotides matching TRBD2. Germline assignment: CDR1 SGHTA and CDR2 FQGTGA. J gave up 6 bases and V 0 bases, and 2 bases lay outside the gene matches. The CDR3 is 14 amino acids. CDR3 residues: CASSLTVAGGEQYF. Here the CDR3 DNA reads TGTGCCAGCAGCTTAACGGTAGCGGGAGGCGAGCAGTACTTC.

The chain couples TRBV9 to TRBJ2-2, with a weak D call TRBD1 (6 bases). Per germline, CDR1 SGDLS and CDR2 YYNGEE. This CDR3 comprises 14 residues. V gave up 7 bases and J gave up 0 bases, with 10 bases separating them. CDR3 DNA sequence: TGTGCCAGCGGCGAGGGGGCGAACACCGGGGAGCTGTTTTTT. Its translation is CASGEGANTGELFF.

This clone was counted a single time. V and J are TRBV28 and TRBJ2-2, with 7 positions matching TRBD1. Looked up from germline, CDR1 is MDHEN and CDR2 is SYDVKM. This CDR3 comprises 15 residues. With V trimmed by 3 bases and J by 5 bases, 6 bases remained unmatched. This chain's CDR3 is CASSLIDRATGELFF. The DNA of the CDR3 is TGTGCCAGCAGTTTGATAGACAGGGCTACCGGGGAGCTGTTTTTT.

The chain couples TRBV7-9 to TRBJ1-3; D is perhaps TRBD1 (5 bases). CDR1 SEHNR and CDR2 FQNEAQ come from the germline V gene (reference sequence). CDR3 length equals 17 residues. Trimming left V 5 bases short and J 2 bases short, with 19 bases between. CDR3 protein: CASSPQGRGMTGNTIYF. CDR3 nucleotides: TGTGCCAGCAGCCCCCAAGGGCGGGGGATGACTGGAAACACCATATATTTT.

This chain links TRBV7-2 with TRBJ2-7; 8 bases align to TRBD1. V lost 4 bases, J lost 5 bases, and 13 bases stayed unmatched. The germline V gene encodes CDR1 SGHTA and CDR2 FQGNSA. This CDR3 comprises 16 residues. CDR3 region: CASSSDGGTGEHEQYF. The CDR3 DNA follows: TGTGCCAGCAGCTCTGATGGGGGGACAGGCGAGCACGAGCAGTACTTC.

In DNA form, the CDR3 reads TGCGCCAGCGAACCGGGACTAGCGGGAGTTGAGCAGTACTTC. This encodes CASEPGLAGVEQYF. V gene TRBV10-1 combines with J gene TRBJ2-7, with 14 positions matching TRBD2. V lost 8 bases, J lost 7 bases, and 7 bases stayed unmatched. The CDR3 has 14 residues. The germline gives CDR1 WNHNN, CDR2 SYGVQD (reference sequence).

This clone was found once. This chain uses TRBV2 with TRBJ1-4; D remains ambiguous. Germline CDR1 and CDR2: SNHLY and FYNNEI. The ends were cut back, 6 bases at V and 7 bases at J, with 21 bases in the middle. This CDR3 is 16 amino acids long. In nucleotides, the CDR3 is TGTGCCAGCAGCTTAACTACCCCGACCTCAAGTGAAAAACTGTTTTTT. Its protein is CASSLTTPTSSEKLFF.

The chain carries TRBV28 and TRBJ2-2; D gene unclear. The V end was cut by 6 bases, the J end by 8 bases, with 7 bases between. CDR1 MDHEN and CDR2 SYDVKM come from the germline V gene. This CDR3 region has 11 residues. CDR3 sequence (DNA): TGTGCCAGCAGCATGGAGGGGGAGCTGTTTTTT. Protein product: CASSMEGELFF.

The chain uses TRBV4-2 and TRBJ2-7, with 9 nucleotides matching TRBD2. J lost 3 bases, V lost 1 base, and 10 bases had no gene match. Germline CDR1 and CDR2: LGHNA and YNFKEQ. The CDR3 has 17 amino acids. The CDR3 nucleotides read TGTGCCAGCAGCCAAGTTACCTCGTGGCGGGAGGGCTACGAGCAGTACTTC. Translated: CASSQVTSWREGYEQYF.

The V gene is TRBV30, the J gene TRBJ1-2; D possibly corresponds to TRBD1 (5 bases). Per germline, CDR1 GTSNPN and CDR2 SVGIG (reference sequence). Trimming took 0 bases from V and 7 from J, leaving 24 bases between them. The CDR3 sequence is 17 residues long. CDR3 protein: CAWSVYWRGQALSGYTF. The CDR3 DNA reads TGTGCCTGGAGTGTTTATTGGAGGGGCCAGGCCTTGAGTGGCTACACCTTC.